The TCR beta chain described here comes from a study of cytomegalovirus exposure and HLA in healthy donors. Study as a whole: From donors who were HLA-typed, an early data release held about 85 million unique TCRs. Study results and caveats: The authors listed 180 or so TCR beta chains as cytomegalovirus-associated. In vitro data verified a few CMV-associated chains as specific for CMV antigens.

Vbeta (60) and Jbeta (13) primers were used in the PCR. Libraries were prepared by immunoSEQ multiplex PCR; TCRdb keeps only in-frame clonotypes and omits some of them. The sample totals approximately 120,000 clones. On this clone: The antigen is not known.

Samples came from healthy bone marrow donors. This CDR3 has 12 amino acids. Trimming pared 5 bases from V and 6 bases from J, leaving 9 bases between. CDR1 MNHEY and CDR2 SMNVEV come from the germline V gene (reference sequence). Specimen: PBMCs. This sequence originates from a man aged 25-45 years in good health and CMV-seronegative. The chain uses TRBV27 and TRBJ2-3; no reliable D call. Written as DNA, the CDR3 is TGTGCCAGCAGTCCCCCCGGGGATACGCAGTATTTT. It translates to CASSPPGDTQYF.